The rows below give T cell receptor beta chains drawn from one sample of a study of CD8 T cells in Susac syndrome. TCRdb reanalysed the immunoSEQ multiplex PCR reads using MiXCR and keeps one entry per CDR3 protein. The table records 150,000 to 200,000 distinct CDR3 sequences, around 90% of them present only once. Sequencing was carried out using CD4+ T cells from PBMCs. These receptors all come from a human donor with Susac syndrome. The CDR3 runs from the conserved cysteine through the conserved F or W. A D gene is named only where the DNA matches it firmly. Clone size, where shown, is once, few, many, or a class for clones that have expanded.

D gene,J gene,V gene,clone size,CDR3 DNA,CDR3 protein
-,TRBJ2-7,TRBV18,once,TGTGCCAGCTCACAGACCCCGGACGGCTCCTACGAGCAGTACTTC,CASSQTPDGSYEQYF
TRBD1,TRBJ1-1,TRBV5-4,-,TGTGCCAGCAGCTTGGGCGGACAGGAGGCTTTCTTT,CASSLGGQEAFF
-,TRBJ1-1,TRBV20-1,-,TGCAGTGCTTTAACAGGGTGGAACACTGAAGCTTTCTTT,CSALTGWNTEAFF
TRBD2,TRBJ2-5,TRBV18,-,TGTGCCAGCTCACCAAGCGGGGAAGGGACCCAGTACTTC,CASSPSGEGTQYF
-,TRBJ2-5,TRBV11-2,-,TGTGCCAGCAGCTTAGATCGACTAGGGGTGACCCAGTACTTC,CASSLDRLGVTQYF
TRBD2,TRBJ2-7,TRBV28,-,TGTGCCAGCAAGCTAGCGGGGGGCCAGCGAGAGCAGTACTTC,CASKLAGGQREQYF
TRBD1,TRBJ1-2,TRBV18,once,TGTGCCAGCTCACCCACAGGACAGGGGGCCTATGGCTACACCTTC,CASSPTGQGAYGYTF
-,TRBJ1-6,TRBV5-1,-,TGCGCCAGCAGCTTGGAATCGTATTCACCCCTCCACTTT,CASSLESYSPLHF
TRBD1,TRBJ2-2,TRBV4-1,-,TGCGCCAGCAGCTACTCCAGGGGGCCCTCGAACACCGGGGAGCTGTTTTTT,CASSYSRGPSNTGELFF
-,TRBJ1-5,TRBV5-1,-,TGCGCCAGCAGCCTCGGACAGAATGAGCAGCCCCAGCATTTT,CASSLGQNEQPQHF
TRBD2,TRBJ2-3,TRBV28,-,TGTGCCAGCAGTTCGGGACTAGCCGGACGCACAGATACGCAGTATTTT,CASSSGLAGRTDTQYF
-,TRBJ2-1,TRBV7-9,once,TGTGCCAGCAGCTTAGCGCGTAGACTAGGAGCCTACAATGAGCAGTTCTTC,CASSLARRLGAYNEQFF
-,TRBJ2-3,TRBV24-1,-,TGTGCCACCAGTGCCAAAGGGGGACTCTCAGATACGCAGTATTTT,CATSAKGGLSDTQYF
TRBD2,TRBJ2-3,TRBV2,-,TGTGCCAGCAGTGAAGCGCTTCCCGGGGGGGGAGCAGATACGCAGTATTTT,CASSEALPGGGADTQYF
-,TRBJ2-7,TRBV30,-,TGTGCCTGGACCCGGCGGTTTAGTTACGAGCAGTACTTC,CAWTRRFSYEQYF
-,TRBJ2-5,TRBV6-1,-,TGTGCCAGCAGCGCCCTCCGAGAGACCCAGTACTTC,CASSALRETQYF
-,TRBJ2-1,TRBV20-1,-,TGCAGTGCTAGAGCTTTCGGCTACAATGAGCAGTTCTTC,CSARAFGYNEQFF
-,TRBJ2-3,TRBV18,-,TGTGCCAGCTCATCCGCGGCAGATACGCAGTATTTT,CASSSAADTQYF
-,TRBJ2-1,TRBV7-9,-,TGTGCCAGCAGCTTAGGAGAGGGTGGGCACAATGAGCAGTTCTTC,CASSLGEGGHNEQFF
TRBD2,TRBJ2-3,TRBV14,-,TGTGCCAGCAGCCCAATAGCGGGAAACGACGCAGATACGCAGTATTTT,CASSPIAGNDADTQYF
TRBD2,TRBJ2-7,TRBV12-3/TRBV12-4,-,TGTGCCAGCACTTTACTAGCGGGAAGCTCCTACGAGCAGTACTTC,CASTLLAGSSYEQYF
TRBD2,TRBJ2-3,TRBV5-6,-,TGTGCCAGCAGCTTGCAGAGCGGGGGCGATACGCAGTATTTT,CASSLQSGGDTQYF
-,TRBJ2-3,TRBV15,-,TGTGCCACCAGCAGAGATCCGGGTAGCGCAGATACGCAGTATTTT,CATSRDPGSADTQYF
TRBD2,TRBJ2-1,TRBV11-2,-,TGTGCCAGCCGGCGGACTAGCGGGGGGAACAATGAGCAGTTCTTC,CASRRTSGGNNEQFF
-,TRBJ1-2,TRBV30,-,TGTGCCTGGAGGACAGAAAACTATGGCTACACCTTC,CAWRTENYGYTF
-,TRBJ2-1,TRBV6-1,once,TGTGCCAGCAGTGAAGTAAGGGCGAATGAGCAGTTCTTC,CASSEVRANEQFF
-,TRBJ1-1,TRBV2,-,TGTGCCAGCAGCACACAGGGTGAAGCTTTCTTT,CASSTQGEAFF
TRBD1,TRBJ2-1,TRBV4-1,-,TGCGCCAGCAGCAGGGGACAGGGCCCTTACAATGAGCAGTTCTTC,CASSRGQGPYNEQFF
-,TRBJ1-2,TRBV12-3/TRBV12-4,-,TGTGCCAGCGGCTCGGAGGATAACTATGGCTACACCTTC,CASGSEDNYGYTF
-,TRBJ2-2,TRBV20-1,-,TGCAGTGTAATCAGAACAGAGAACACCGGGGAGCTGTTTTTT,CSVIRTENTGELFF
-,TRBJ2-7,TRBV5-1,-,TGCGCCAGCAGCCCCCTTGGCAGGGACTACGAGCAGTACTTC,CASSPLGRDYEQYF
-,TRBJ1-2,TRBV29-1,-,TGCAGCGTTGTCCAGGGCAACTATGGCTACACCTTC,CSVVQGNYGYTF
-,TRBJ1-2,TRBV28,-,TGTGCCAGCAGTCAGACAGCCGCCCGGGATGGCTACACCTTC,CASSQTAARDGYTF
-,TRBJ2-5,TRBV7-7,-,TGTGCTAGCAGCCCGGGACCGTCCCAAGAGACCCAGTACTTC,CASSPGPSQETQYF
-,TRBJ2-4,TRBV4-1,-,TGCGCCAGCAGCCAAGTTTTGCCCGGGACAGCCAAAAACATTCAGTACTTC,CASSQVLPGTAKNIQYF
-,TRBJ1-6,TRBV18,-,TGTGCCAGCTCACTGACTCAGGATAATTCACCCCTCCACTTT,CASSLTQDNSPLHF
-,TRBJ2-7,TRBV12-3/TRBV12-4,-,TGTGCCAGCAGTTTTCAGAGCGAGCAGTACTTC,CASSFQSEQYF
-,TRBJ1-1,TRBV7-8,-,TGTGCCAGCAGCTTAGGTACAGGGTCTGGCACTGAAGCTTTCTTT,CASSLGTGSGTEAFF
-,TRBJ1-2,TRBV5-4,-,TGTGCCAGCAGCTTCAGGATAGAGTATGGCTACACCTTC,CASSFRIEYGYTF
TRBD1,TRBJ2-2,TRBV18,-,TGTGCCAGCTCACCTACGACGGGACAGGGATACACCGGGGAGCTGTTTTTT,CASSPTTGQGYTGELFF
-,TRBJ2-7,TRBV2,-,TGTGCCAGCAGTGTCACCCCCTCGGGAAACGAGCAGTACTTC,CASSVTPSGNEQYF
TRBD2,TRBJ2-1,TRBV7-3,-,TGTGCCAGAGGGGCCGTGTGGGGACTAGCGGGAGACATCAATGAGCAGTTCTTC,CARGAVWGLAGDINEQFF
-,TRBJ1-5,TRBV6-2/TRBV6-3,-,TGTGCCGGCAATCCCGGGACTCAGCCCCAGCATTTT,CAGNPGTQPQHF
TRBD1,TRBJ1-5,TRBV28,-,TGTGCCAGCAGTCTCGGGGGGACAGGGCGGGAGCCCCAGCATTTT,CASSLGGTGREPQHF
-,TRBJ2-5,TRBV5-6,-,TGTGCCAGCAGCCCAGTGGCGGCTAGTGGCGAGACCCAGTACTTC,CASSPVAASGETQYF
TRBD1,TRBJ1-2,TRBV20-1,-,TGCAGTGCGAAACAGGGGGTGGGGAACTATGGCTACACCTTC,CSAKQGVGNYGYTF
TRBD2,TRBJ2-5,TRBV7-9,-,TGTGCCAGCAGTTACGGGACTAGCGTACAAGAGACCCAGTACTTC,CASSYGTSVQETQYF
-,TRBJ2-1,TRBV25-1,once,TGTGCCAGCAGTGAAGTGGCTAACTATCACAATGAGCAGTTCTTC,CASSEVANYHNEQFF
TRBD2,TRBJ2-1,TRBV6-1,-,TGTGCCAGCACCAATAGCGGGGGGGCCGCCAATGAGCAGTTCTTC,CASTNSGGAANEQFF
-,TRBJ2-3,TRBV20-1,-,TGCAGTGCTAGAGAGGCGAGCACAGATACGCAGTATTTT,CSAREASTDTQYF
-,TRBJ1-1,TRBV25-1,-,TGTGCCAGCAGTGAATTGGGGTTCACTGAAGCTTTCTTT,CASSELGFTEAFF
TRBD1,TRBJ1-5,TRBV20-1,-,TGCAGTGCTAGAAGGACAGGGATGGGCTATAGCAATCAGCCCCAGCATTTT,CSARRTGMGYSNQPQHF
TRBD1,TRBJ1-5,TRBV20-1,-,TGCAGTGCCCGGGGGGGACAGGGGAATCAGCCCCAGCATTTT,CSARGGQGNQPQHF
-,TRBJ2-4,TRBV20-1,-,TGCAGTGCTGGGGGCGCCAAAAACATTCAGTACTTC,CSAGGAKNIQYF
-,TRBJ2-2,TRBV5-1,-,TGCGCCAGCAGCTTGCCAGACGGCGGGGAGCTGTTTTTT,CASSLPDGGELFF
-,TRBJ1-2,TRBV6-5,-,TGTGCCAGCAGGTTTAGGTTATTCTATGGCTACACCTTC,CASRFRLFYGYTF
-,TRBJ1-6,TRBV2,-,TGTGCCAGCAGTTTTCAAAATTCACCCCTCCACTTT,CASSFQNSPLHF
-,TRBJ2-2,TRBV4-1,-,TGCGCCAGCAGCCAAGGAGCGTTCGGCAGGGGCAGTCCCGGGGAGCTGTTTTTT,CASSQGAFGRGSPGELFF